This TCR beta chain is from a study of blood T cells in healthy people across ages (dated by TCRdb to 2014 to 2015). A note on the overall study: In model experiments, template switching captured roughly one uniquely barcoded TCR beta cDNA molecule for every two T cells. Age-related changes in TCR beta repertoire diversity were measured in the study by deep sequencing normalized with unique cDNA molecular identifiers. The donors were split into four age groups: young (average roughly 15 years), middle-aged (about 40), aged (approximately 60) and long-lived (roughly 80). Using the same blood draw, the study looked at two additional independent replicas of 1 million unique cDNA reads for two donors, one aged 18 to 30 and the other aged 80 or older. Results and caveats for the whole study, not just this receptor: The CMV infection status of donors was not known, potentially confounding age-related changes in expanded clonotypes. Since profiling was done on bulk unsorted PBMCs, naive and antigen-experienced compartments could not be conclusively compared. As age increased, observed TCR beta diversity per million T cells dropped in a roughly linear way, and a significant reduction was already evident by age around 41. Compared with the aged group, the long-lived group had more naive CD4+ T cells, fewer expanded clones and increased TCR diversity, suggesting age selection. Estimates of total diversity based on one million sequenced T cells were regarded as lower bounds and as underestimates. Observed TCR beta diversity correlated strongly with the percentage of naive T cells measured by flow cytometry.

Libraries were prepared through 5' RACE. The instrument was an Illumina HiSeq 2500. A second PCR of roughly 7 to 11 cycles was performed with a sample-barcoded 5' primer and a J-beta primer mix. A template-switch 5' adaptor carrying 12 random nucleotides introduced a unique molecular identifier onto each TCR beta cDNA molecule. Each sample yielded at least 2.5 million CDR3-containing paired-end reads. First-strand cDNA was synthesized from all RNA with the Mint cDNA synthesis kit, primed by a TRBC-specific oligonucleotide. All cDNA was treated with uracil-DNA glycosylase and then went through a first 18-cycle PCR with the universal primers M1SS and BC2_uni_R. Under the source paper's analysis protocol: Each sample was normalized by randomly selecting 1 million high-quality reads, each carrying a distinct molecular identifier. Instead of being binned into consensus sequences, reads that shared molecular identifiers were thrown out. MiTCR, with a Q25 quality threshold and the strictest error-elimination algorithm, was used for CDR3 identification, clonotype clustering and error correction. A nonparametric unseen species model with Euler transformation was used to estimate a lower bound on total TCR beta diversity. The public reads were reprocessed in TCRdb via fastp at Q25 and MiXCR, keeping in-frame beta chains. Each entry is one CDR3 protein sequence, shown with its most common DNA and genes. Here the V and J calls rest on TCRdb's processing, not on the authors' analysis. This sample holds some 760,000 distinct CDR3 sequences; roughly 25% were observed only once. Of the sample, approximately 3.7% falls within the top ten clones.

This clonotype appeared a few times. Its antigen is not yet known. Per-base quality was not reported, and no clone a single base away is much larger than it. V was cut back by 3 bases and J by 8 bases, leaving a gap of 2 bases between them. Its CDR3 holds 10 amino acids, cysteine through phenylalanine. Here the CDR3 DNA is all that survives: 30 bases in frame from base 1. Systemically healthy Caucasian individuals from Russia, over 30 in total and aged about 6 to 95 years, were included as donors. Around 9.9 milliliters of peripheral blood were collected from each donor into EDTA-treated Vacutainer tubes. Ficoll-Paque density-gradient centrifugation was used to isolate PBMCs, with at least 6.5 million per sample. Total RNA, at least 6 micrograms per sample, was extracted from PBMCs with Trizol reagent. For every donor, an aliquot of PBMCs went through flow cytometry to measure the percentages of naive CD45RAhigh/CD27high T cells.

The data also belong to a second study, concerning T cells of mothers and their children. Reported in the second study: The donors were nine systemically healthy Caucasian individuals, made up of three mothers and their six children. cDNA synthesis consumed the entire amount of extracted RNA, loaded at approximately 1.6 ug RNA in each 15 ul reaction. In the second PCR, sample barcodes and 2-4 random nucleotides were introduced via the M1S primer. Over 9.5 million TCR beta CDR3 reads were obtained for each mother, and approximately 2.9 million reads were obtained for each child. In both related and unrelated pairs, thymic selection shapes the output of TCR recombination in a similar way, with inherited differences having only a minor effect. Normalized repertoire overlap was always slightly but never significantly higher in related than unrelated mother-child pairs. With a sensitivity of approximately 100 clones per million clonotypes, no persistent microchimeric T cell clones were detected. To look for features that set related mother-child pairs apart from unrelated individuals, the researchers ran deep NGS to compare the TCR beta repertoires of mothers and children. The mean age was around 40 +/- 4 years for the mothers and roughly 11 +/- 4 years for the children. After adapter ligation with NEBNext reagents, the libraries were sequenced on Illumina HiSeq 2000 with 100+100 nt paired-end reads. To prevent cross-contamination, the mother and child libraries were prepared a month apart and were sequenced in separate runs. For each donor, between about 450,000 and 2,300,000 distinct TCR beta clonotypes were identified. Naive TCR beta clonotypes were estimated from low-frequency clonotypes matched to each donor's FACS-determined naive share, without sorting.

The rearranged segments are TRBV12-3 or TRBV12-4 and TRBJ1-3; the D gene is not confidently resolved. The TCR originated in a boy between 10 and 17 years old in good health. Sequencing was done on a sample of blood. CDR3 region: CASSLYTIYF. DNA sequence: TGTGCCAGCAGTTTGTACACCATATATTTT.